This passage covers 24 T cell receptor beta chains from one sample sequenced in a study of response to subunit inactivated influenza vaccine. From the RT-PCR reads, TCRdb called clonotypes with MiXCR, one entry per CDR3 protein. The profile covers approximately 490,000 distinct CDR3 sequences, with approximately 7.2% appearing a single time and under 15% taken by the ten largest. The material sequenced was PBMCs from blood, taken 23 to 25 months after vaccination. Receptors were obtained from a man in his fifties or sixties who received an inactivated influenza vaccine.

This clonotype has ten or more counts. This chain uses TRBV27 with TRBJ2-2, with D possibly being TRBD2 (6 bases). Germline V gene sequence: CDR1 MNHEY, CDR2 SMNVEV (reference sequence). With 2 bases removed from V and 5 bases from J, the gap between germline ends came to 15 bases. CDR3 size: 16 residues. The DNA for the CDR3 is TGTGCCAGCAGTTTAATCGGGGGAGCGAGTACCGGGGAGCTGTTTTTT. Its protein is CASSLIGGASTGELFF.

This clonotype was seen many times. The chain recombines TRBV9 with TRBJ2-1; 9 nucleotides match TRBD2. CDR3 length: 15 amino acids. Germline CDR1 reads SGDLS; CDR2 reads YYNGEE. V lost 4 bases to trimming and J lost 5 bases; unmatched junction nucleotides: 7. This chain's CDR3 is CASSPRGGRDNEQFF. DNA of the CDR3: TGTGCCAGCAGCCCACGGGGCGGGAGGGACAATGAGCAGTTCTTC.

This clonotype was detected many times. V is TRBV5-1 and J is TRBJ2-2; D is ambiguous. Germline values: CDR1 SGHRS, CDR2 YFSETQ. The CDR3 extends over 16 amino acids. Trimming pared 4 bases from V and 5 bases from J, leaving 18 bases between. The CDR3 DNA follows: TGCGCCAGCAGCGGCGGTGGGATTGGGCGGACCGGGGAGCTGTTTTTT. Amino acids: CASSGGGIGRTGELFF.

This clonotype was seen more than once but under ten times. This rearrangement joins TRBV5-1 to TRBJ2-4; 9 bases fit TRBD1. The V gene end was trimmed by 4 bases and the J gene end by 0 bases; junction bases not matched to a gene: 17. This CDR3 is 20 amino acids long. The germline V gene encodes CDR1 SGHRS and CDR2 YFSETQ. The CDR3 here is CASSSWTGDGSWEAKNIQYF. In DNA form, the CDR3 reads TGCGCCAGCAGCAGTTGGACAGGGGATGGTAGCTGGGAAGCCAAAAACATTCAGTACTTC.

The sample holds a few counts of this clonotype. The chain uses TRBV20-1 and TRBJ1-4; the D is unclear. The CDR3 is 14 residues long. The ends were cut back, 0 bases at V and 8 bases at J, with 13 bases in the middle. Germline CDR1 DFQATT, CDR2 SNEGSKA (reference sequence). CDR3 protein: CSARDGKGTEKLFF. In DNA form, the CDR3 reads TGCAGTGCTAGAGATGGAAAGGGTACGGAAAAACTGTTTTTT.

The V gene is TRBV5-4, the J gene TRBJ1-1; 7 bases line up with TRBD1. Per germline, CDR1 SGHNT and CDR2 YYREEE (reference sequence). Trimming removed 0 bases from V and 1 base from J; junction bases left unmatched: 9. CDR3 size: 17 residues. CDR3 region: CASSLGLQGLTNTEAFF. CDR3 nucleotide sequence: TGTGCCAGCAGCTTGGGCCTACAGGGGTTGACGAACACTGAAGCTTTCTTT.

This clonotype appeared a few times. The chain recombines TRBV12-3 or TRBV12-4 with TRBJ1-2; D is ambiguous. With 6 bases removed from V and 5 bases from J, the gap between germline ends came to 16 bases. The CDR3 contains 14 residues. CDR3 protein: CASRSDGSSYGYTF. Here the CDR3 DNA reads TGTGCCAGCAGGTCGGACGGGAGTTCATATGGCTACACCTTC.

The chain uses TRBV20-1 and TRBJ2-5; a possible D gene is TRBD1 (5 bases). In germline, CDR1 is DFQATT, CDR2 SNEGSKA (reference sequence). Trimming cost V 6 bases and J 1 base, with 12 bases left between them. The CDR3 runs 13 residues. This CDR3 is CSAIDSAQETQYF. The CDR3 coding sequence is TGCAGTGCCATTGACAGCGCCCAAGAGACCCAGTACTTC.

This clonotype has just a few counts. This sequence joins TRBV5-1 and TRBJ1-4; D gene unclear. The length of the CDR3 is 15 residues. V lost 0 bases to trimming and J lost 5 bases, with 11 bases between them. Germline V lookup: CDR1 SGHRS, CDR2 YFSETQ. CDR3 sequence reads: CASSLAAEGNEKLFF. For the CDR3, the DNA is TGCGCCAGCAGCTTGGCGGCCGAGGGAAATGAAAAACTGTTTTTT.

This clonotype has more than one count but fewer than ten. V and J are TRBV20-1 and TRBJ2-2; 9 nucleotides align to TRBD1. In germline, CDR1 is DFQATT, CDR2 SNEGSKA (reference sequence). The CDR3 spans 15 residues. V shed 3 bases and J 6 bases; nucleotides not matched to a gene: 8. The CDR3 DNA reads TGCAGTGCTAGGGACGGACAGGGGTGGGCCGGGGAGCTGTTTTTT. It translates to CSARDGQGWAGELFF.

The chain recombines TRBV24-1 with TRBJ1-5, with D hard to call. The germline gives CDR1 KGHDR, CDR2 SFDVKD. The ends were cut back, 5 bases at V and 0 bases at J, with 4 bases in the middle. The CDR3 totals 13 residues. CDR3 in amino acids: CATSVNSNQPQHF. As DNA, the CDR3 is TGTGCCACCAGTGTAAATAGCAATCAGCCCCAGCATTTT.

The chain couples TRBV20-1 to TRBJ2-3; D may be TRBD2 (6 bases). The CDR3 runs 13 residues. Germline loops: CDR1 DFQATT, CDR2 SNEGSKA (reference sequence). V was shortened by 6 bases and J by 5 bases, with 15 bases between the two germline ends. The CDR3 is CSAPPGLRDTQYF. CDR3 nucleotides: TGCAGTGCCCCCCCGGGACTTCGAGATACGCAGTATTTT.

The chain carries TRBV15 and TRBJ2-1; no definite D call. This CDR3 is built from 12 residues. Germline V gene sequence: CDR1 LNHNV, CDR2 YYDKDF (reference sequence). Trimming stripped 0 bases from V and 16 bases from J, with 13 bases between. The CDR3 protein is CATSRDEEPGFF. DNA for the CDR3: TGTGCCACCAGCAGAGATGAGGAGCCAGGCTTCTTC. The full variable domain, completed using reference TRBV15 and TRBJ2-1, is DAMVIQNPRYQVTQFGKPVTLSCSQTLNHNVMYWYQQKSSQAPKLLFHYYDKDFNNEADTPDNFQSRRPNTSFCFLDIRSPGLGDTAMYLCATSRDEEPGFFGPGTRLTVL.

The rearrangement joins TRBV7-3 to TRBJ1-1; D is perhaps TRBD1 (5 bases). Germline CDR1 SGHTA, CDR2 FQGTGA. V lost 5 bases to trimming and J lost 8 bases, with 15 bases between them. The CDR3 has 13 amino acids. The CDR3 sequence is CASSRDSPTEAFF. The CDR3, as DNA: TGTGCCAGCAGCCGAGACAGCCCGACGGAAGCTTTCTTT.

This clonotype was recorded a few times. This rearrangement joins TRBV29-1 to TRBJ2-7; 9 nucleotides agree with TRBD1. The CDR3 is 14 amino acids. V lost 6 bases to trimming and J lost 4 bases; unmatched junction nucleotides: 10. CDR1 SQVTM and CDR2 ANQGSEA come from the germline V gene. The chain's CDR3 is CSVVPGTGPYEQYF. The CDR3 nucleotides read TGCAGCGTCGTACCCGGGACAGGGCCATACGAGCAGTACTTC.

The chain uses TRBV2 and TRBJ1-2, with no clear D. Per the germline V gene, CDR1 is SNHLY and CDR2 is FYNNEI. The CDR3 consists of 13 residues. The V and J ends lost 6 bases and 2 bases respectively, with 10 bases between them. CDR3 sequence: CASSITENYGYTF. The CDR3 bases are TGTGCCAGCAGCATTACAGAGAACTATGGCTACACCTTC.

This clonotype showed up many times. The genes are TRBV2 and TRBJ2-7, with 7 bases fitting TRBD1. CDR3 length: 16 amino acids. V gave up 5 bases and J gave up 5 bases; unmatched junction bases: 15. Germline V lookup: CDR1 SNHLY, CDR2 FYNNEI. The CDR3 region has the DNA TGTGCCAGCAGTATCAAAGACAGGGAAATTTGGGACGAGCAGTACTTC. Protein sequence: CASSIKDREIWDEQYF.

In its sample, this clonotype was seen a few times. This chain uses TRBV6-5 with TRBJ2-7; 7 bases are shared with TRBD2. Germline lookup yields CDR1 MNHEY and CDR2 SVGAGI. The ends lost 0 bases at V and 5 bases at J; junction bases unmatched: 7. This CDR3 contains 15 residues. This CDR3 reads CASSYSISSGDEQYF. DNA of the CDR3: TGTGCCAGCAGTTACTCGATATCTAGCGGTGACGAGCAGTACTTC.

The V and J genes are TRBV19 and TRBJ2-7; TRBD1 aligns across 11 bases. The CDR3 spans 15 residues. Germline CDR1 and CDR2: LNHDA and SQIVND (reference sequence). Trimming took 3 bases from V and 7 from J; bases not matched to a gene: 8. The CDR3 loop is CASSIRGQGAREQYF. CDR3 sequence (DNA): TGTGCCAGTAGTATTAGAGGACAGGGGGCGAGGGAGCAGTACTTC. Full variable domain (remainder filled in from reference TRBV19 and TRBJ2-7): DGGITQSPKYLFRKEGQNVTLSCEQNLNHDAMYWYRQDPGQGLRLIYYSQIVNDFQKGDIAEGYSVSREKKESFPLTVTSAQKNPTAFYLCASSIRGQGAREQYFGPGTRLTVT.

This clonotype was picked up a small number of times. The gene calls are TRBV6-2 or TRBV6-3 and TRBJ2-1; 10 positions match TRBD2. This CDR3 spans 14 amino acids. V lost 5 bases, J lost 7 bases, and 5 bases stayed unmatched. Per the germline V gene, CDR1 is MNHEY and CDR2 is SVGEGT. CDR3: CASSREAGGNEQFF. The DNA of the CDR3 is TGTGCCAGCAGTCGAGAAGCGGGGGGGAATGAGCAGTTCTTC.

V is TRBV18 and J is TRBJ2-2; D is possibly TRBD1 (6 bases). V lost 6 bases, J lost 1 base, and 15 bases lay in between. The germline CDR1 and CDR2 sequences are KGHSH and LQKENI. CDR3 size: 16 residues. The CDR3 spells CASSDSQGKNTGELFF. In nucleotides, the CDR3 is TGTGCCAGCTCGGACTCCCAGGGGAAGAACACCGGGGAGCTGTTTTTT.

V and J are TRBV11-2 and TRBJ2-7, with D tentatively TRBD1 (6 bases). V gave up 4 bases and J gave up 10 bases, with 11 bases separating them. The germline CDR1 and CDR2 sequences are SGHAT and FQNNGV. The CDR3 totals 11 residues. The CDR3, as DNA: TGTGCCAGCAGCTCCAGGGGCCTCCAGTACTTC. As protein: CASSSRGLQYF.

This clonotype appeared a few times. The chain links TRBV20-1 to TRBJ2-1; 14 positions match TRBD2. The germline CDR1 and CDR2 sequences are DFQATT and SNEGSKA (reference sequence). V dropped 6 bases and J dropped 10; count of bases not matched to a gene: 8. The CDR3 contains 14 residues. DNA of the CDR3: TGCAGTGCCAGACTAGCGGGAGGGCCAGGAGAGCAGTTCTTC. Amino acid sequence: CSARLAGGPGEQFF.

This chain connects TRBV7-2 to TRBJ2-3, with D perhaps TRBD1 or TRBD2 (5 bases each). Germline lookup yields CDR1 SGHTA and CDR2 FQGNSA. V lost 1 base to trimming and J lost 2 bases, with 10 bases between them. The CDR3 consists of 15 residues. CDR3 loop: CASSLGGRYTDTQYF. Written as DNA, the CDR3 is TGTGCCAGCAGCTTAGGGGGACGGTACACAGATACGCAGTATTTT. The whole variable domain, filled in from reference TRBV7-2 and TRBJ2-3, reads GAGVSQSPSNKVTEKGKDVELRCDPISGHTALYWYRQSLGQGLEFLIYFQGNSAPDKSGLPSDRFSAERTGGSVSTLTIQRTQQEDSAVYLCASSLGGRYTDTQYFGPGTRLTVL.